A selection of T cell receptor beta chains follows, all from one sample in a study of PD-1 blockade in classical Hodgkin lymphoma. Produced via immunoSEQ multiplex PCR; TCRdb's table is partial and in-frame only. The table lists some 10,000 clones, about 80% of them singletons. The sequencing used CD4+ T cells from blood, collected at baseline. These TCRs come from a human donor with classical Hodgkin lymphoma. Both conserved end residues are part of each CDR3. A D gene is named only where the DNA matches it firmly. Only some rows state a clone size, as once, few, many or a class for expanded clones.

D	size	V	J	DNA	CDR3
.	few	TRBV16	TRBJ1-3	TGTGCCAGCAGCCAAGGCTCTGGAAACACCATATATTTT	CASSQGSGNTIYF
.	.	TRBV10-2	TRBJ2-7	TGCGCCAGCAGTCCCGGGACACTAACCTACGAGCAGTACTTC	CASSPGTLTYEQYF
.	.	TRBV28	TRBJ2-1	TGTGCCAGCAGTTTATTTGAATGGAATACCTACAATGAGCAGTTCTTC	CASSLFEWNTYNEQFF
.	.	TRBV6-5	TRBJ2-3	TGTGCCAGCAGTTACTCGAGTGGCGTAAGCACAGATACGCAGTATTTT	CASSYSSGVSTDTQYF
TRBD1	.	TRBV5-4	TRBJ1-4	TGTGCCAGCAGCTCCCGGGACAGGGGTTTCGGTGAAAAACTGTTTTTT	CASSSRDRGFGEKLFF
.	.	TRBV13	TRBJ1-6	TGTGCCAGCAGCTTAGGCCAGGGGCATAATTCACCCCTCCACTTT	CASSLGQGHNSPLHF
TRBD1	few	TRBV7-9	TRBJ2-3	TGTGCCAGCAGGCCAGGTGGGGCAGGGGGCGCCGTGGATACGCAGTATTTT	CASRPGGAGGAVDTQYF
.	.	TRBV5-1	TRBJ2-2	TGCGCCAGCAGCTTTGAGGGGCTTACCGGGGAGCTGTTTTTT	CASSFEGLTGELFF
.	large	TRBV6-1	TRBJ2-2	TGTGCCAGCAGTGACGGACAGTCTTACACCGGGGAGCTGTTTTTT	CASSDGQSYTGELFF
.	.	TRBV6-6	TRBJ1-2	TGTGCCAGCAGTTACTGGTCTGGGCGAGATTATGGCTACACCTTC	CASSYWSGRDYGYTF
TRBD1	few	TRBV7-9	TRBJ1-6	TGTGCCAGCAGCTTAGGGCAGGGGGCAACCTATAATTCACCCCTCCACTTT	CASSLGQGATYNSPLHF
.	.	TRBV9	TRBJ1-3	TGTGCCAGCAGTGCCAATTCTGGAAACACCATATATTTT	CASSANSGNTIYF
.	.	TRBV11-2	TRBJ2-5	TGTGCCAGCAGCTTCGGAGTTCAAGAGACCCAGTACTTC	CASSFGVQETQYF
.	.	TRBV9	TRBJ2-5	TGTGCCAGCAGCGTGTTTCCCGAAGAGACCCAGTACTTC	CASSVFPEETQYF
TRBD1	.	TRBV5-1	TRBJ1-2	TGCGCCAGCAGCTCCAGACAGGGCACAAACTATGGCTACACCTTC	CASSSRQGTNYGYTF
.	.	TRBV5-1	TRBJ1-1	TGCGCCAGCAGCTTGGTTCCGGGACGGAGGGCGAACACTGAAGCTTTCTTT	CASSLVPGRRANTEAFF
.	.	TRBV2	TRBJ2-7	TGTGCCAGCCGGACAGAAGGGCTCTCCTACGAGCAGTACTTC	CASRTEGLSYEQYF
TRBD1	.	TRBV5-1	TRBJ1-1	TGTGCCAGCAGACCGGGACAGTGGGACACTGAAGCTTTCTTT	CASRPGQWDTEAFF
TRBD1	.	TRBV4-1	TRBJ1-1	TGCGCCAGCAGCCAAGATGCCTACAGGGGAAACACTGAAGCTTTCTTT	CASSQDAYRGNTEAFF
TRBD2	.	TRBV28	TRBJ2-1	TGTGCCAGCAGTTTAAACGACGGACTAGCTCGCGATGAGCAGTTCTTC	CASSLNDGLARDEQFF
.	.	TRBV5-5	TRBJ2-6	TGTGCCAGCAGCCCCAGAGACTATCCGGGGGCCAACGTCCTGACTTTC	CASSPRDYPGANVLTF
.	.	TRBV6-6	TRBJ2-7	TGTGCCAGCAGTACCCCGCGGTCAGGGCCCTACGAGCAGTACTTC	CASSTPRSGPYEQYF
.	.	TRBV28	TRBJ1-6	TGTGCCAGCAGCCTACAGAACAGTCGGGCCTCGAATTCACCCCTCCACTTT	CASSLQNSRASNSPLHF